This is a list of T cell receptor beta chains from one sample in a study of PD-L1 blockade in urothelial cancer. Method: immunoSEQ multiplex PCR; TCRdb's copy keeps in-frame clones and lacks some. The sample contains 100,000 or so clones, 91% of which appear only once. The sample here was PBMCs, taken around atezolizumab (anti-PD-L1) treatment. These TCRs come from a woman older than 75 with urothelial cancer. Each CDR3 is given with its conserved first and last residue. Fields, in order: CDR3 length, D gene, J gene, V gene, CDR3 DNA, CDR3 protein. The D gene is left open where the match is weak.

CDR3 length: 15; D gene: .; J gene: TRBJ2-7; V gene: TRBV15; CDR3 DNA: TGTGCCATACGAACAGGGCTCTCTTCTGTCTACGAGCAGTACTTC; CDR3 protein: CAIRTGLSSVYEQYF
CDR3 length: 14; D gene: .; J gene: TRBJ1-5; V gene: TRBV30; CDR3 DNA: TGTGCCTGGAGTGGGACAGCCCACCATCAGCCCCAGCATTTT; CDR3 protein: CAWSGTAHHQPQHF
CDR3 length: 15; D gene: .; J gene: TRBJ2-1; V gene: TRBV9; CDR3 DNA: TGTGCCAGCAGCCCGACTCCGGTCGAGGACAATGAGCAGTTCTTC; CDR3 protein: CASSPTPVEDNEQFF
CDR3 length: 15; D gene: .; J gene: TRBJ2-2; V gene: TRBV6-1; CDR3 DNA: TGTGCCAGCAGACTGACAAGCCGCAACACCGGGGAGCTGTTTTTT; CDR3 protein: CASRLTSRNTGELFF
CDR3 length: 15; D gene: .; J gene: TRBJ2-5; V gene: TRBV10-3; CDR3 DNA: TGTGCCATCAGTGAATCAAGCGGGTCTAAAGAGACCCAGTACTTC; CDR3 protein: CAISESSGSKETQYF
CDR3 length: 14; D gene: .; J gene: TRBJ2-3; V gene: TRBV5-1; CDR3 DNA: TGCGCCAGCAGCCCGGACGGACACACAGATACGCAGTATTTT; CDR3 protein: CASSPDGHTDTQYF
CDR3 length: 15; D gene: TRBD2; J gene: TRBJ2-7; V gene: TRBV5-6; CDR3 DNA: TGTGCCAGCAGCTTGGGACTAGCGGGGGACTACGAGCAGTACTTC; CDR3 protein: CASSLGLAGDYEQYF
CDR3 length: 13; D gene: TRBD1; J gene: TRBJ1-2; V gene: TRBV28; CDR3 DNA: TGTGCCAGCAGCCCCCCAGGGGGCTATGGCTACACCTTC; CDR3 protein: CASSPPGGYGYTF
CDR3 length: 14; D gene: TRBD1; J gene: TRBJ2-3; V gene: TRBV6-1; CDR3 DNA: TGTGCCAGCAGTGAATTGGGACAGAGAGATACGCAGTATTTT; CDR3 protein: CASSELGQRDTQYF
CDR3 length: 15; D gene: .; J gene: TRBJ2-3; V gene: TRBV6-6; CDR3 DNA: TGTGCCAGCACCACCTGGGGGGGGCCCACAGATACGCAGTATTTT; CDR3 protein: CASTTWGGPTDTQYF
CDR3 length: 14; D gene: .; J gene: TRBJ1-1; V gene: TRBV2; CDR3 DNA: TGTGCCAGCGGGGAGGCGGGCCGGGGCACTGAAGCTTTCTTT; CDR3 protein: CASGEAGRGTEAFF
CDR3 length: 14; D gene: TRBD2; J gene: TRBJ2-1; V gene: TRBV30; CDR3 DNA: TGTGCCTGGAGTGTACTAGCGGGAGGGGGTGTGCAGTTCTTC; CDR3 protein: CAWSVLAGGGVQFF
CDR3 length: 17; D gene: .; J gene: TRBJ2-3; V gene: TRBV10-3; CDR3 DNA: TGTGCCATCAGCTCCGTAGGGGGAGGGTCGGGCACAGATACGCAGTATTTT; CDR3 protein: CAISSVGGGSGTDTQYF
CDR3 length: 15; D gene: .; J gene: TRBJ2-7; V gene: TRBV10-2; CDR3 DNA: TGCGCCAGCAGTGATCACCTGGTAGCCGCCTACGAGCAGTACTTC; CDR3 protein: CASSDHLVAAYEQYF
CDR3 length: 16; D gene: TRBD2; J gene: TRBJ2-2; V gene: TRBV19; CDR3 DNA: TGTGCCAGTAGGTCCCGACTAGCGAGGGGCACCGGGGAGCTGTTTTTT; CDR3 protein: CASRSRLARGTGELFF
CDR3 length: 15; D gene: .; J gene: TRBJ2-2; V gene: TRBV19; CDR3 DNA: TGTGCCAGTAGTATCGTTAGCGTGAACACCGGGGAGCTGTTTTTT; CDR3 protein: CASSIVSVNTGELFF
CDR3 length: 16; D gene: .; J gene: TRBJ1-3; V gene: TRBV28; CDR3 DNA: TGTGCCAGCAGTTCACGCCTAGAAGCCGTTGGAAACACCATATATTTT; CDR3 protein: CASSSRLEAVGNTIYF